This TCR beta chain was observed in a study of post-analysis software for immune sequencing data. The CDR3 loop spans 16 amino acids. V lost 0 bases, J lost 6 bases, and 9 bases stayed unmatched. The germline gives CDR1 SGHTA, CDR2 FQGNSA. In its sample, this clonotype was seen a few times. Its specificity is not known. Presence of unique molecular identifiers characterized the TCR beta cDNA libraries. A single record per CDR3 protein comes from TCRdb applying MiXCR to the PCR reads. The table lists about 760,000 distinct CDR3 sequences, roughly 29% of them singletons. Study-wide results and limits: Included in a set of five TRBV segments more frequent in patients than controls were TRBV5-6, TRBV5-1 and TRBV20-1.

The sample was blood. V gene TRBV7-2 combines with J gene TRBJ2-3; 7 bases are shared with TRBD2. The sequence derives from a girl aged 5-17 years with multiple sclerosis. CDR3 nucleotides: TGTGCCAGCAGCTTAGCGGGAGGGCCGCAAGGGGATACGCAGTATTTT. Protein: CASSLAGGPQGDTQYF.